Presented here are 14 T cell receptor beta chains from one specimen sequenced in a study of spatial heterogeneity in lung cancer. TCRdb itself ran the 5' RACE reads through MiXCR, one entry per CDR3 protein. The table shows some 13,000 distinct CDR3 sequences, with about 3.8% occurring only once. Time point here: sample taken at primary tumor resection. Material for sequencing was whole RNA from tumor, nontumor lung or frozen PBMC, left unsorted. The sequenced sample was PBMCs, obtained at surgery. The receptor set was obtained from a male donor with early-stage non-small cell lung cancer.

This clonotype was seen ten or more times. Because this beta chain is a stray read in a library intended to capture alpha chains, its abundance should not be given much weight. V and J are TRBV11-2 and TRBJ2-2, with TRBD1 as a possible D gene (6 bases). Trimming shortened V by 5 bases and J by 3 bases, and 10 bases separated the two germline ends. Germline-derived CDR1 and CDR2 are SGHAT and FQNNGV. This CDR3 comprises 14 residues. The CDR3 loop is CASSQYRDTGELFF. CDR3 in DNA: TGTGCCAGCAGCCAATACAGGGACACCGGGGAGCTGTTTTTT.

This clonotype was found a few times. This beta chain was picked up by a library intended for alpha chains and is off target, so its count carries little meaning. The gene calls are TRBV18 and TRBJ2-2; D gene ambiguous. V shed 2 bases and J shed 10 bases, with 8 bases lying between them. The CDR3 length is 12 residues. Germline V gene data show CDR1 as KGHSH and CDR2 as LQKENI. DNA of the CDR3: TGTGCCAGCTCACCAGGCTGGGAGGAGCTGTTTTTT. It specifies CASSPGWEELFF.

This clonotype was picked up a small number of times. This beta chain appears as a stray read in a library generated for alpha chains; its size is not informative. The chain employs TRBV20-1 and TRBJ2-3, with D unresolved. CDR3 length: 12 residues. V lost 3 bases to trimming and J lost 2 bases, with 6 bases between them. Per the germline V gene, CDR1 is DFQATT and CDR2 is SNEGSKA (reference sequence). The CDR3 DNA reads TGCAGTGCTAGCGGTCTCACAGATACGCAGTATTTT. Residues: CSASGLTDTQYF.

This clonotype is categorized as medium-sized. A library made for alpha chains picked up this beta chain off target, so its size means little. This chain connects TRBV11-2 to TRBJ2-2; D ambiguous. Germline CDR1 reads SGHAT; CDR2 reads FQNNGV. The length of the CDR3 is 12 residues. Deletions cut 1 base from V and 6 bases from J, with 3 bases between. CDR3 DNA: TGTGCCAGCAGCTTAGGGGCCGGGGAGCTGTTTTTT. Its translation: CASSLGAGELFF.

This clonotype was detected ten times or more. With the library built for alpha chains, this beta chain is off target and its frequency is not meaningful. The chain is built from TRBV9 and TRBJ2-1; D possibly corresponds to TRBD2 (5 bases). This CDR3 spans 14 amino acids. Germline assignment: CDR1 SGDLS and CDR2 YYNGEE. The V and J ends lost 0 bases and 8 bases respectively, with 12 bases between them. This CDR3 is CASSVVGSSYEQFF. DNA of the CDR3: TGTGCCAGCAGCGTAGTTGGGAGTAGTTATGAGCAGTTCTTC.

This clonotype was seen at least ten times. This beta chain is an off-target read within a library intended for alpha chains, so its frequency means little. This rearrangement joins TRBV28 to TRBJ2-1; D is uncertain. This CDR3 is 15 amino acids long. V was pared by 2 bases and J by 8 bases, with 16 bases between. Germline V gene data show CDR1 as MDHEN and CDR2 as SYDVKM. The CDR3 bases are TGTGCCAGCAGTTTAGTGCGATATAGTGGAGATGAGCAGTTCTTC. This gives the protein CASSLVRYSGDEQFF.

This clonotype showed up many times. The library was prepared for alpha chains; this beta chain is a stray read, so its frequency means little. The rearrangement uses TRBV9 and TRBJ2-1, with 10 bases identical to TRBD2. J gave up 5 bases and V 4 bases, and 9 bases lay outside the gene matches. The CDR3 extends over 16 amino acids. Germline-derived CDR1 and CDR2 are SGDLS and YYNGEE. The CDR3 DNA follows: TGTGCCAGCAGCAGACCCGGGACTAGCGCACACAATGAGCAGTTCTTC. The encoded protein is CASSRPGTSAHNEQFF.

This clonotype was seen a few times. A library prepared for alpha chains yielded this beta chain as an off-target read; its size is of little meaning. The chain employs TRBV7-2 and TRBJ2-3, with unresolved D. The V end was cut by 1 base, the J end by 0 bases, with 5 bases between. The CDR3 is 14 amino acids. Germline CDR1 and CDR2: SGHTA and FQGNSA. CDR3 bases: TGTGCCAGCAGCTTAGGAGCTAGCACAGATACGCAGTATTTT. Protein: CASSLGASTDTQYF.

In its sample, this clonotype was seen many times. Little can be read into the size of this beta chain, an off-target read in a library designed for alpha chains. This chain links TRBV28 with TRBJ2-7; 10 bases match TRBD1. Germline assignment: CDR1 MDHEN and CDR2 SYDVKM. With V trimmed by 5 bases and J by 2 bases, 6 bases remained unmatched. This CDR3 contains 15 residues. CDR3 region: CASSPPTGGAYEQYF. Here the CDR3 DNA reads TGTGCCAGCAGTCCCCCGACAGGGGGCGCCTACGAGCAGTACTTC.

This clonotype is medium-sized. This beta chain is a stray sequence in a library constructed for alpha chains; its clone size is not meaningful. This chain's CDR3 is CASSPRTSGKAEQYF. Here the CDR3 DNA reads TGTGCCAGCAGTCCGCGGACTAGCGGGAAAGCCGAGCAGTACTTC. The chain is built from TRBV6-2 or TRBV6-3 and TRBJ2-7, with 12 bases fitting TRBD2. Germline CDR1 is MNHEY and CDR2 is SVGEGT. Losses at the gene ends were 5 bases for V and 6 bases for J; bases not matched to a gene: 8. This CDR3 has 15 residues.

This clonotype was seen ten or more times. This beta chain represents an off-target read in a library built for alpha chains; its size is of limited meaning. This chain joins TRBV12-3 or TRBV12-4 and TRBJ2-3; 14 bases align to TRBD2. V dropped 6 bases and J dropped 1; count of bases not matched to a gene: 15. The CDR3 spans 20 residues. CDR3 nucleotides: TGTGCCAGCAGCCCCTCGGGACTAGCGGGAGTTGGTCGGCGCACAGATACGCAGTATTTT. As protein: CASSPSGLAGVGRRTDTQYF.

The sample holds many counts of this clonotype. This beta chain appears as a stray read in a library generated for alpha chains; its size is not informative. The chain combines TRBV19 with TRBJ2-1; D is unresolved. Germline V gives CDR1 LNHDA, CDR2 SQIVND (reference sequence). CDR3 size: 15 residues. V shed 0 bases and J shed 0 bases, with 6 bases lying between them. The CDR3 is CASSIDGSSYNEQFF. The CDR3 DNA follows: TGTGCCAGTAGTATAGACGGTAGCTCCTACAATGAGCAGTTCTTC.

A note on this clonotype: Little can be read into the size of this beta chain, an off-target read in a library designed for alpha chains. The V call is TRBV7-3, the J call TRBJ2-5; D is uncertain. This CDR3 comprises 15 residues. Germline loops: CDR1 SGHTA, CDR2 FQGTGA. The germline V and J ends were trimmed by 0 bases and 5 bases, with 13 bases remaining between them. CDR3 region: CASSLTSGLEETQYF. The CDR3 region has the DNA TGTGCCAGCAGCTTAACGTCGGGCTTGGAGGAGACCCAGTACTTC. Combining the CDR3 with reference TRBV7-3 and TRBJ2-5 gives the whole variable domain GAGVSQTPSNKVTEKGKYVELRCDPISGHTALYWYRQSLGQGPEFLIYFQGTGAADDSGLPNDRFFAVRPEGSVSTLKIQRTERGDSAVYLCASSLTSGLEETQYFGPGTRLLVL.

This clonotype was seen repeatedly, ten times or more. A library made for alpha chains picked up this beta chain off target, so its size means little. The DNA for the CDR3 is TGTGCCAGCAGCGTAGTCGGCCGTACAAGGGGCACAGATACGCAGTATTTT. Encoded protein: CASSVVGRTRGTDTQYF. The V call is TRBV11-2, the J call TRBJ2-3, with D hard to call. Germline V gives CDR1 SGHAT, CDR2 FQNNGV. V was trimmed by 5 bases and J by 1 base, leaving 19 bases between them. This CDR3 is built from 17 residues.